A single sample gave rise to the 13 T cell receptor beta chains below, sequenced in a study of cytomegalovirus exposure and HLA in healthy donors. PCR primers comprised 60 Vbeta and 13 Jbeta primers. Repertoires were generated with immunoSEQ multiplex PCR, while TCRdb's copy carries only in-frame clones and drops some. The data hold more than 95,000 clones, with over 60% observed a single time. Sequencing was performed on PBMCs. All receptors derive from a woman aged 55-69 years in good health and CMV-seropositive.

The chain recombines TRBV19 with TRBJ1-5, with 8 bases that match TRBD1. J lost 4 bases, V lost 7 bases, and 9 bases had no gene match. This CDR3 is built from 15 residues. Germline V CDR1 and CDR2: LNHDA, SQIVND (reference sequence). The CDR3 region has the DNA TGTGCCAGTACCACTGACAGGGGTCGGAATCAGCCCCAGCATTTT. Translated, it gives CASTTDRGRNQPQHF.

This rearrangement joins TRBV6-1 to TRBJ1-1; D ambiguous. Trimming stripped 11 bases from V and 2 bases from J, with 9 bases between. The length of the CDR3 is 11 residues. Per germline, CDR1 MNHNS and CDR2 SASEGT. CDR3 amino acids: CAGSHNTEAFF. The CDR3 bases are TGTGCCGGCTCACATAACACTGAAGCTTTCTTT.

This sequence joins TRBV5-1 and TRBJ2-2; TRBD2 matches 9 bases. V shed 5 bases and J 1 base; nucleotides not matched to a gene: 3. This CDR3 region has 15 residues. Germline lookup yields CDR1 SGHRS and CDR2 YFSETQ. The CDR3 DNA reads TGCGCCAGCAGACCAGCGGGAGGGAACACCGGGGAGCTGTTTTTT. It encodes CASRPAGGNTGELFF.

This clone was observed a few times. The gene calls are TRBV7-8 and TRBJ2-5, with 7 bases that match TRBD2. The better agreement between TRBJ2-7 and the DNA end casts doubt on the J call. Germline CDR1 is SGHVS and CDR2 is FQNEAQ. The CDR3 runs to 15 residues. The CDR3 region has the DNA TGTGCCAGCAGCTTAACCCGGCTAGCGGCGTACGAGCAGTACTTC. Translation: CASSLTRLAAYEQYF.

Comments on this clone: The sample holds other DNA sequences that translate to the same CDR3. The J gene is TRBJ2-5, the V gene TRBV2; TRBD1 might be the D (5 bases). The ends were cut back, 7 bases at V and 3 bases at J, with 6 bases in the middle. The germline CDR1 and CDR2 sequences are SNHLY and FYNNEI. The length of the CDR3 is 11 residues. CDR3 sequence: CASKTEETQYF. CDR3 nucleotide sequence: TGTGCCAGCAAGACAGAAGAGACCCAGTACTTC.

CDR3 sequence: CASSSTGELFF. CDR3 nucleotide sequence: TGTGCCAGCAGCTCGACCGGGGAGCTGTTTTTT. The V call is TRBV5-4, the J call TRBJ2-2, with D uncertain. The germline gives CDR1 SGHNT, CDR2 YYREEE (reference sequence). This CDR3 has 11 amino acids. V gave up 3 bases and J gave up 5 bases, with 2 bases separating them.

This chain joins TRBV18 and TRBJ1-5; 9 bases agree with TRBD1. From germline, CDR1 is KGHSH and CDR2 LQKENI. This CDR3 has 14 residues. V trimming: 3 bases; J trimming: 14 bases; junction bases outside the gene matches: 11. The CDR3 bases are TGTGCCAGCTCACCCGGGACAGGGATGGGGCACAAGCATTTT. The encoded protein is CASSPGTGMGHKHF.

The genes are TRBV30 and TRBJ1-2, with TRBD1 as a possible D gene (5 bases). Germline V gene lookup returns CDR1 GTSNPN and CDR2 SVGIG (reference sequence). This CDR3 region has 14 residues. V shed 1 base and J shed 0 bases, with 9 bases lying between them. The CDR3 DNA follows: TGTGCCTGGAGTGCGGGGACTTCTAACTATGGCTACACCTTC. Translating gives CAWSAGTSNYGYTF.

This clone was picked up a small number of times. V and J are TRBV7-8 and TRBJ1-2, with 7 bases aligning to TRBD1. Germline CDR1 and CDR2: SGHVS and FQNEAQ. Trimming removed 8 bases from V and 8 bases from J; junction bases left unmatched: 17. This CDR3 contains 15 residues. The CDR3, as DNA: TGTGCCAGCTCGCCCGCGGGGACAGTAGGGGTGGGCTACACCTTC. Translated: CASSPAGTVGVGYTF.

The chain joins TRBV7-2 to TRBJ1-1; D is possibly TRBD1 (5 bases). This CDR3 has 15 residues. Trimming removed 5 bases from V and 0 bases from J, with 13 bases in between. Germline CDR1 reads SGHTA; CDR2 reads FQGNSA. The CDR3 protein is CASSSQGPVNTEAFF. DNA for the CDR3: TGTGCCAGCAGCAGCCAGGGCCCGGTGAACACTGAAGCTTTCTTT.

This clone occurred once. The genes are TRBV2 and TRBJ1-2, with D possibly matching TRBD1 (5 bases). In germline, CDR1 is SNHLY, CDR2 FYNNEI. The CDR3 has 13 amino acids. Trimming stripped 6 bases from V and 4 bases from J, with 12 bases between. CDR3 in amino acids: CASREGPSYGYTF. The CDR3 nucleotides are TGTGCCAGCAGGGAGGGACCGAGCTATGGCTACACCTTC. The variable domain in full, with the rest retrieved from reference TRBV2 and TRBJ1-2, is EPEVTQTPSHQVTQMGQEVILRCVPISNHLYFYWYRQILGQKVEFLVSFYNNEISEKSEIFDDQFSVERPDGSNFTLKIRSTKLEDSAMYFCASREGPSYGYTFGSGTRLTVV.

This clone has a single count. The chain combines TRBV4-3 with TRBJ2-3; the match to TRBD2 covers 12 bases. CDR1 and CDR2 from the germline V gene are LGHNA and YSLEER. The CDR3 contains 18 residues. V shed 0 bases and J 5 bases; nucleotides not matched to a gene: 9. This chain's CDR3 is CASSQDPRLAGGGDTQYF. For the CDR3, the DNA is TGCGCCAGCAGCCAAGATCCCCGGCTAGCGGGGGGGGGAGATACGCAGTATTTT.

The J gene is TRBJ1-4, the V gene TRBV5-5; D might be TRBD1 (5 bases). The V gene's germline CDR1 is SGHKS and CDR2 YYEKEE (reference sequence). The CDR3 extends over 16 amino acids. V was clipped by 1 base and J by 8 bases, with 18 bases between them. The CDR3 region is CASSLQGAWGNEKLFF. CDR3 nucleotides: TGTGCCAGCAGCTTGCAAGGGGCTTGGGGCAACGAAAAACTGTTTTTT. Full variable domain (rest looked up from reference TRBV5-5 and TRBJ1-4): DAGVTQSPTHLIKTRGQQVTLRCSPISGHKSVSWYQQVLGQGPQFIFQYYEKEERGRGNFPDRFSARQFPNYSSELNVNALLLGDSALYLCASSLQGAWGNEKLFFGSGTQLSVL.